A selection of T cell receptor beta chains follows, all from one sample in a study of T cells in Graves' hyperthyroidism and ophthalmopathy. TCRdb processed the multiplex PCR reads anew with MiXCR; each CDR3 protein has one entry. The table has some 690,000 distinct CDR3 sequences, approximately 15% seen once. Sequenced: blood. Receptors were obtained from a man aged 45-60 years with Graves' hyperthyroidism. Both conserved end residues are part of each CDR3. The D gene is left open where the match is weak. Where a row states a size, it is once, few, many or the class of an expanded clone; other rows omit it.

clone_size: few; j_call: TRBJ2-3; v_call: TRBV5-1; d_call: -; cdr3_aa: CASSLAQDTDTQYF; cdr3_nt: TGCGCCAGCAGCTTGGCACAGGACACAGATACGCAGTATTTT
clone_size: -; j_call: TRBJ1-1; v_call: TRBV11-2; d_call: -; cdr3_aa: CASSLIRGLAFF; cdr3_nt: TGTGCCAGCAGCTTAATTCGAGGGCTAGCTTTCTTT
clone_size: few; j_call: TRBJ2-5; v_call: TRBV29-1; d_call: -; cdr3_aa: CSVATVETQYF; cdr3_nt: TGCAGCGTTGCGACAGTAGAGACCCAGTACTTC
clone_size: many; j_call: TRBJ1-2; v_call: TRBV30; d_call: -; cdr3_aa: CAWSPTGYGYTF; cdr3_nt: TGTGCCTGGAGTCCTACGGGGTATGGCTACACCTTC
clone_size: many; j_call: TRBJ2-2; v_call: TRBV10-3; d_call: -; cdr3_aa: CALRAGTPNTGELFF; cdr3_nt: TGTGCCCTCCGGGCCGGGACACCGAACACCGGGGAGCTGTTTTTT
clone_size: many; j_call: TRBJ2-3; v_call: TRBV2; d_call: TRBD2; cdr3_aa: CASSPSGFSTDTQYF; cdr3_nt: TGTGCCAGCAGCCCTAGCGGGTTTAGCACAGATACGCAGTATTTT
clone_size: many; j_call: TRBJ2-2; v_call: TRBV11-2; d_call: -; cdr3_aa: CASSPVGGTGELFF; cdr3_nt: TGTGCCAGCAGCCCCGTCGGGGGCACCGGGGAGCTGTTTTTT
clone_size: many; j_call: TRBJ1-4; v_call: TRBV20-1; d_call: -; cdr3_aa: CSARDPGEATNEKLFF; cdr3_nt: TGCAGTGCTAGAGATCCGGGAGAAGCAACTAATGAAAAACTGTTTTTT
clone_size: few; j_call: TRBJ1-1; v_call: TRBV6-2/TRBV6-3; d_call: -; cdr3_aa: CASTPAPANTEAFF; cdr3_nt: TGTGCCAGCACCCCGGCCCCGGCGAACACTGAAGCTTTCTTT
clone_size: many; j_call: TRBJ2-1; v_call: TRBV28; d_call: -; cdr3_aa: CASSFSSGGTYNEQFF; cdr3_nt: TGTGCCAGCAGTTTTTCCAGTGGGGGCACCTACAATGAGCAGTTCTTC
clone_size: many; j_call: TRBJ1-2; v_call: TRBV10-3; d_call: -; cdr3_aa: CAISGGVSGGYTF; cdr3_nt: TGTGCCATCAGTGGTGGGGTAAGCGGTGGCTACACCTTC
clone_size: few; j_call: TRBJ2-3; v_call: TRBV28; d_call: TRBD1; cdr3_aa: CASSPTGGLGDTQYF; cdr3_nt: TGTGCCAGCAGCCCTACAGGGGGGCTAGGAGATACGCAGTATTTT
clone_size: many; j_call: TRBJ1-3; v_call: TRBV28; d_call: -; cdr3_aa: CASSQPGAGSGNTIYF; cdr3_nt: TGTGCCAGCAGTCAACCAGGAGCCGGCTCTGGAAACACCATATATTTT
clone_size: -; j_call: TRBJ2-1; v_call: TRBV3-1; d_call: -; cdr3_aa: CASSQDLSAYNEQFF; cdr3_nt: TGTGCCAGCAGCCAAGATTTGTCAGCCTACAATGAGCAGTTCTTC
clone_size: few; j_call: TRBJ2-1; v_call: TRBV29-1; d_call: TRBD2; cdr3_aa: CSVRLAGVINEQFF; cdr3_nt: TGCAGCGTACGACTAGCGGGAGTTATCAATGAGCAGTTCTTC
clone_size: few; j_call: TRBJ2-6; v_call: TRBV30; d_call: -; cdr3_aa: CAWSVGAVLTF; cdr3_nt: TGTGCCTGGAGTGTGGGGGCCGTCCTGACTTTC
clone_size: -; j_call: TRBJ1-2; v_call: TRBV30; d_call: TRBD1; cdr3_aa: CAWRPLDRSDYGYTF; cdr3_nt: TGTGCCTGGCGACCCTTGGACAGGTCGGACTATGGCTACACCTTC
clone_size: many; j_call: TRBJ1-2; v_call: TRBV2; d_call: -; cdr3_aa: CASSKDGYGYTF; cdr3_nt: TGTGCCAGCAGTAAGGACGGCTATGGCTACACCTTC
clone_size: many; j_call: TRBJ2-2; v_call: TRBV2; d_call: -; cdr3_aa: CASSVHSANTGELFF; cdr3_nt: TGTGCCAGCAGTGTCCACAGCGCGAACACCGGGGAGCTGTTTTTT
clone_size: many; j_call: TRBJ2-5; v_call: TRBV28; d_call: -; cdr3_aa: CASSYGGGRVETQYF; cdr3_nt: TGTGCCAGCAGTTACGGGGGCGGTCGGGTGGAGACCCAGTACTTC
clone_size: few; j_call: TRBJ1-1; v_call: TRBV5-1; d_call: -; cdr3_aa: CASSWRAGIEAFF; cdr3_nt: TGCGCCAGCAGCTGGAGAGCGGGTATTGAAGCTTTCTTT
clone_size: many; j_call: TRBJ1-1; v_call: TRBV19; d_call: -; cdr3_aa: CATVQPPNTEAFF; cdr3_nt: TGTGCCACCGTACAGCCTCCAAACACTGAAGCTTTCTTT
clone_size: -; j_call: TRBJ2-4; v_call: TRBV10-1; d_call: -; cdr3_aa: CASSEDYSLAKNIQYF; cdr3_nt: TGCGCCAGCAGTGAGGACTATAGTCTAGCCAAAAACATTCAGTACTTC
clone_size: many; j_call: TRBJ1-6; v_call: TRBV6-5; d_call: -; cdr3_aa: CASSYSYREIIRHTDSPLHF; cdr3_nt: TGTGCCAGCAGTTACTCATACAGGGAGATAATTCGCCACACGGATTCACCCCTCCACTTT
clone_size: many; j_call: TRBJ2-1; v_call: TRBV3-1; d_call: TRBD1; cdr3_aa: CASSLWTGGSYNEQFF; cdr3_nt: TGTGCCAGCAGCCTTTGGACAGGGGGATCCTACAATGAGCAGTTCTTC
clone_size: many; j_call: TRBJ1-6; v_call: TRBV18; d_call: -; cdr3_aa: CASSPRTAYNSPLHF; cdr3_nt: TGTGCCAGCTCACCACGGACAGCTTATAATTCACCCCTCCACTTT
clone_size: -; j_call: TRBJ2-1; v_call: TRBV7-9; d_call: -; cdr3_aa: CASSPKSSTLRNEQFF; cdr3_nt: TGTGCCAGCAGCCCGAAATCTAGCACCCTCCGCAATGAGCAGTTCTTC
clone_size: many; j_call: TRBJ1-6; v_call: TRBV12-3/TRBV12-4; d_call: TRBD1; cdr3_aa: CASRPTGGNSPLHF; cdr3_nt: TGTGCCAGCAGACCGACAGGGGGAAATTCACCCCTCCACTTT
clone_size: -; j_call: TRBJ2-5; v_call: TRBV19; d_call: TRBD2; cdr3_aa: CASSRLAGYQETQYF; cdr3_nt: TGTGCCAGTAGTAGACTAGCGGGCTACCAAGAGACCCAGTACTTC
clone_size: -; j_call: TRBJ1-1; v_call: TRBV3-1; d_call: -; cdr3_aa: CASSQDKVLMNTEAFF; cdr3_nt: TGTGCCAGCAGCCAAGATAAGGTTCTCATGAACACTGAAGCTTTCTTT
clone_size: once; j_call: TRBJ1-2; v_call: TRBV2; d_call: -; cdr3_aa: CASSEDSGNYGYTF; cdr3_nt: TGTGCCAGCAGTGAGGACAGCGGAAACTATGGCTACACCTTC
clone_size: -; j_call: TRBJ2-4; v_call: TRBV28; d_call: TRBD1; cdr3_aa: CASSTPGTAAKNIQYF; cdr3_nt: TGTGCCAGCAGCACCCCCGGGACAGCGGCCAAAAACATTCAGTACTTC
clone_size: many; j_call: TRBJ2-7; v_call: TRBV28; d_call: -; cdr3_aa: CASSSPGVVYEQYF; cdr3_nt: TGTGCCAGCAGTTCTCCGGGAGTCGTCTACGAGCAGTACTTC
clone_size: -; j_call: TRBJ2-1; v_call: TRBV9; d_call: -; cdr3_aa: CASSAGNEQFF; cdr3_nt: TGTGCCAGCAGCGCCGGAAATGAGCAGTTCTTC
clone_size: -; j_call: TRBJ2-1; v_call: TRBV15; d_call: TRBD1; cdr3_aa: CATSRFTTGPRGEQFF; cdr3_nt: TGTGCCACCAGCAGATTCACGACAGGGCCACGCGGTGAGCAGTTCTTC
clone_size: -; j_call: TRBJ2-5; v_call: TRBV19; d_call: TRBD2; cdr3_aa: CASRTSGILLETQYF; cdr3_nt: TGTGCCAGCCGGACTAGCGGGATTCTGCTAGAGACCCAGTACTTC
clone_size: -; j_call: TRBJ2-7; v_call: TRBV29-1; d_call: TRBD1; cdr3_aa: CSARGTGNSYEQYF; cdr3_nt: TGCAGCGCCAGGGGGACAGGCAACTCCTACGAGCAGTACTTC
clone_size: few; j_call: TRBJ2-5; v_call: TRBV29-1; d_call: TRBD2; cdr3_aa: CSVRPAGGYQETQYF; cdr3_nt: TGCAGCGTCCGGCCAGCGGGAGGCTACCAAGAGACCCAGTACTTC
clone_size: many; j_call: TRBJ2-1; v_call: TRBV11-2; d_call: TRBD2; cdr3_aa: CASSPHFPGGWYNEQFF; cdr3_nt: TGTGCCAGCAGCCCACATTTTCCGGGAGGATGGTACAATGAGCAGTTCTTC
clone_size: many; j_call: TRBJ2-3; v_call: TRBV5-1; d_call: TRBD2; cdr3_aa: CASSLPSGGTDTQYF; cdr3_nt: TGCGCCAGCAGCTTGCCTAGCGGGGGCACAGATACGCAGTATTTT